The 15 T cell receptor beta chains presented below share a single source sample, sequenced in a study of preoperative IRX-2 immunotherapy in early breast cancer. Treatment meaning: preoperative locoregional IRX-2 cytokine immunotherapy. The table came from immunoSEQ multiplex PCR; TCRdb's copy has only in-frame clones and leaves some out. The sample yields about 43,000 clones, over 85% seen once. The input for sequencing was tumor tissue, taken after IRX-2 immunotherapy. The receptor source for this set is a human donor with breast cancer.

This chain links TRBV5-4 with TRBJ2-7, with TRBD2 matching over 10 bases. The V gene's germline CDR1 is SGHNT and CDR2 YYREEE (reference sequence). After removal of 0 bases from V and 3 bases from J, the junction contained 3 bases not matched to a gene. CDR3 size: 15 residues. This CDR3 reads CASSLGRTSGYEQYF. In DNA form, the CDR3 reads TGTGCCAGCAGCTTGGGCAGGACTAGCGGCTACGAGCAGTACTTC. The whole variable domain, filled in from reference TRBV5-4 and TRBJ2-7, reads ETGVTQSPTHLIKTRGQQVTLRCSSQSGHNTVSWYQQALGQGPQFIFQYYREEENGRGNFPPRFSGLQFPNYSSELNVNALELDDSALYLCASSLGRTSGYEQYFGPGTRLTVT.

The chain has TRBV7-2 and TRBJ1-2; no clear D. The V gene lost 5 bases and the J gene lost 4 bases, with 14 bases spanning the gap. Germline loops: CDR1 SGHTA, CDR2 FQGNSA. The length of the CDR3 is 14 residues. The CDR3 DNA reads as TGTGCCAGCAGCCCTCCCCGACCGATCTATGGCTACACCTTC. This gives the protein CASSPPRPIYGYTF.

This clone has a handful of counts. The V gene is TRBV5-1, the J gene TRBJ1-6, with 7 bases that match TRBD1. This CDR3 region has 16 residues. V dropped 3 bases and J dropped 6; count of bases not matched to a gene: 9. Germline V gives CDR1 SGHRS, CDR2 YFSETQ. CDR3 sequence: CASSSWGQNPNSPLHF. CDR3 DNA: TGCGCCAGCAGCTCGTGGGGACAGAACCCTAATTCACCCCTCCACTTT.

The chain has TRBV4-2 and TRBJ1-1; D gene unclear. Germline V gene lookup returns CDR1 LGHNA and CDR2 YNFKEQ. V was shortened by 4 bases and J by 0 bases, with 6 bases between the two germline ends. The CDR3 totals 13 residues. The CDR3 loop is CASSPYMNTEAFF. CDR3 DNA sequence: TGTGCCAGCAGCCCTTACATGAACACTGAAGCTTTCTTT.

This chain connects TRBV11-3 to TRBJ2-3, with 10 bases identical to TRBD1. With 4 bases clipped from V and 4 bases from J, the junction kept 8 bases outside the gene matches. Germline V gene data show CDR1 as SGHNT and CDR2 as YENEEA. The CDR3 length is 16 residues. The CDR3 protein is CASSSRDRGFADTQYF. The CDR3 coding sequence is TGTGCCAGCAGCTCACGGGACAGGGGTTTCGCAGATACGCAGTATTTT.

The rearrangement uses TRBV6-5 and TRBJ1-1; 7 nucleotides line up with TRBD1. This CDR3 has 11 residues. CDR1 and CDR2 (germline): MNHEY, SVGAGI. V lost 10 bases, J lost 7 bases, and 6 bases stayed unmatched. The CDR3 protein is CAIRQGFEAFF. The CDR3 bases are TGTGCCATTCGACAGGGCTTTGAAGCTTTCTTT.

The chain employs TRBV5-1 and TRBJ2-1; 7 nucleotides match TRBD2. The V gene end was trimmed by 4 bases and the J gene end by 5 bases; junction bases not matched to a gene: 6. The CDR3 extends over 14 amino acids. Germline-derived CDR1 and CDR2 are SGHRS and YFSETQ. The CDR3 DNA reads TGCGCCAGCAGCCTGGTGGGGAGGGACAATGAGCAGTTCTTC. The encoded protein is CASSLVGRDNEQFF.

This sequence joins TRBV18 and TRBJ1-1, with D hard to call. Trimming removed 3 bases at V and 0 bases at J, with 11 bases between. The CDR3 has 15 amino acids. Germline CDR1 is KGHSH and CDR2 is LQKENI. The CDR3 DNA follows: TGTGCCAGCTCACCCCTCCAGGATTTGAACACTGAAGCTTTCTTT. This encodes CASSPLQDLNTEAFF.

This chain connects TRBV7-3 to TRBJ2-6, with D hard to call. Germline V gives CDR1 SGHTA, CDR2 FQGTGA. Trimming took off 3 bases at V and 4 bases at J, with 4 bases between the two ends. The CDR3 extends over 13 amino acids. This CDR3 reads CASSLPGANVLTF. DNA for the CDR3: TGTGCCAGCAGCTTGCCCGGGGCCAACGTCCTGACTTTC.

In its sample, this clone was seen once. The chain recombines TRBV30 with TRBJ1-3; possibly TRBD1 for D (5 bases). Trimming left V 2 bases short and J 0 bases short, with 11 bases between. The germline V gene encodes CDR1 GTSNPN and CDR2 SVGIG (reference sequence). The CDR3 totals 15 residues. The CDR3 DNA follows: TGTGCCTGGAGTCACAGGACCCACTCTGGAAACACCATATATTTT. Translation gives CAWSHRTHSGNTIYF.

The rearrangement joins TRBV5-1 to TRBJ2-7; TRBD2 matches 11 bases. The CDR3 runs 13 residues. The germline gives CDR1 SGHRS, CDR2 YFSETQ. J lost 3 bases, V lost 5 bases, and 1 base had no gene match. The DNA of the CDR3 is TGCGCCAGCAGAGGGACTAGCGGCTACGAGCAGTACTTC. Translated, it gives CASRGTSGYEQYF.

This clone has a single count. V usage is TRBV5-1 and J usage is TRBJ2-1, with D possibly being TRBD1 or TRBD2 (5 bases each). This CDR3 comprises 14 residues. Trimming removed 2 bases at V and 10 bases at J, with 16 bases between. Germline CDR1 and CDR2: SGHRS and YFSETQ. The DNA of the CDR3 is TGCGCCAGCAGCTTCCCGGGATCGGGGCGAGAGCAGTTCTTC. Its protein product is CASSFPGSGREQFF.

The genes are TRBV6-5 and TRBJ2-1; possible D gene TRBD2, 6 bases. Trimming left V 1 base short and J 7 bases short, with 14 bases between. Germline CDR1 is MNHEY and CDR2 is SVGAGI. There are 15 residues in the CDR3. The CDR3 loop reads CASSYYGGIGNEQFF. CDR3 nucleotide sequence: TGTGCCAGCAGTTACTACGGGGGAATAGGGAATGAGCAGTTCTTC.

The rearrangement joins TRBV5-1 to TRBJ1-3; D may be TRBD1 (6 bases). The CDR3 is made up of 14 amino acids. Germline V gene lookup returns CDR1 SGHRS and CDR2 YFSETQ. V was pared by 4 bases and J by 2 bases, with 10 bases between. CDR3: CASSQTGTGNTIYF. The DNA for the CDR3 is TGCGCCAGCAGCCAGACAGGAACTGGAAACACCATATATTTT.

This chain connects TRBV10-3 to TRBJ2-1, with 9 bases that match TRBD2. Germline assignment: CDR1 ENHRY and CDR2 SYGVKD. The length of the CDR3 is 16 residues. Trimming cost V 3 bases and J 2 bases; bases outside gene matches: 5. The CDR3 reads CAISETASGAYNEQFF. The CDR3 bases are TGTGCCATCAGTGAAACGGCTAGCGGGGCCTACAATGAGCAGTTCTTC.